These T cell receptor beta chains were read from a single sample in a study of CD8+ T cells in alopecia areata. Repertoires were generated with immunoSEQ multiplex PCR, while TCRdb's copy carries only in-frame clones and drops some. In the table there are fewer than 250,000 clones, more than 50% of which are singletons. Source: CD4+ T cells sorted from blood, taken at week 24, from a patient treated with tofacitinib. The receptor source for this set is a human donor with alopecia areata. The CDR3 runs from the conserved cysteine through the conserved F or W. The D gene is left open where the match is weak. The size field is filled for only some rows; it gives once, few, many or a size class.

size,V,D,J,length,CDR3,DNA
-,TRBV14,-,TRBJ2-2,15,CASSPGGLNTGELFF,TGTGCCAGCAGCCCGGGGGGCCTTAACACCGGGGAGCTGTTTTTT
-,TRBV12-5,TRBD2,TRBJ2-1,13,CASGMRGYNEQFF,TGTGCTAGTGGTATGCGGGGGTACAATGAGCAGTTCTTC
once,TRBV29-1,TRBD1,TRBJ1-4,14,CSVGQGPTNEKLFF,TGCAGCGTTGGACAGGGCCCAACTAATGAAAAACTGTTTTTT
-,TRBV5-1,-,TRBJ1-4,14,CASSLQGPNEKLFF,TGCGCCAGCAGCTTACAGGGACCTAATGAAAAACTGTTTTTT
few,TRBV29-1,TRBD1,TRBJ2-2,16,CSVTQGPGGSTGELFF,TGCAGCGTTACTCAGGGACCAGGGGGATCCACCGGGGAGCTGTTTTTT
-,TRBV30,-,TRBJ1-1,13,CAWSLGSNTEAFF,TGTGCCTGGAGTCTGGGAAGCAACACTGAAGCTTTCTTT
few,TRBV15,TRBD1,TRBJ2-7,13,CATSTRQGHEQYF,TGTGCCACCAGCACAAGACAGGGCCACGAGCAGTACTTC
-,TRBV4-3,-,TRBJ2-3,18,CASSQDVVDGGPTDTQYF,TGCGCCAGCAGCCAAGATGTCGTAGACGGTGGACCCACAGATACGCAGTATTTT
once,TRBV30,TRBD1,TRBJ1-5,15,CAARDRQASNQPQHF,TGTGCCGCCCGGGACAGACAAGCGAGCAATCAGCCCCAGCATTTT
-,TRBV5-1,TRBD2,TRBJ2-1,15,CASSPSSGGAEEQFF,TGCGCCAGCAGCCCCTCTAGCGGGGGGGCTGAAGAGCAGTTCTTC
-,TRBV27,TRBD1,TRBJ1-2,13,CASSRTGTYGYTF,TGTGCCAGCAGTCGGACAGGGACCTATGGCTACACCTTC
few,TRBV7-2,-,TRBJ2-3,13,CASSRDYTDTQYF,TGTGCCAGCAGTCGAGATTACACAGATACGCAGTATTTT
few,TRBV5-1,TRBD2,TRBJ2-1,18,CASSLVGTSNSRSNEQFF,TGCGCCAGCAGCTTGGTGGGGACTAGCAATAGTCGGTCGAATGAGCAGTTCTTC
-,TRBV29-1,TRBD1,TRBJ2-3,12,CSVEQGADTQYF,TGCAGCGTGGAACAGGGGGCAGATACGCAGTATTTT
-,TRBV5-1,-,TRBJ2-3,14,CASSVGANSDTQYF,TGCGCCAGCAGCGTTGGGGCGAATTCGGATACGCAGTATTTT
-,TRBV30,-,TRBJ1-2,11,CAWSGRGGYTF,TGTGCCTGGAGTGGGAGGGGTGGCTACACCTTC
-,TRBV7-2,-,TRBJ1-6,13,CASSLVRDSPLHF,TGTGCCAGCAGCTTAGTTAGAGACTCACCCCTCCACTTT
-,TRBV5-1,TRBD2,TRBJ2-1,15,CASSLSGGAYNEQFF,TGCGCCAGCAGCTTATCCGGGGGGGCATACAATGAGCAGTTCTTC
-,TRBV18,-,TRBJ2-3,13,CASSPGVSDTQYF,TGTGCCAGCTCACCAGGAGTTAGTGATACGCAGTATTTT
-,TRBV7-8,-,TRBJ2-1,13,CASSLGRENEQFF,TGTGCCAGCAGCTTAGGTCGGGAGAATGAGCAGTTCTTC
-,TRBV6-5,-,TRBJ2-3,15,CASGVRRSSTDTQYF,TGTGCCAGCGGGGTACGGCGGTCCAGCACAGATACGCAGTATTTT
-,TRBV4-3,-,TRBJ2-3,15,CASSPGGPSTDTQYF,TGCGCCAGTAGCCCCGGGGGGCCTAGCACAGATACGCAGTATTTT
-,TRBV29-1,-,TRBJ1-6,14,CSVSGGANNSPLHF,TGCAGCGTTTCGGGTGGCGCTAATAATTCACCCCTCCACTTT
many,TRBV9,-,TRBJ1-1,16,CASSPALGGLNTEAFF,TGTGCCAGCAGCCCCGCACTGGGTGGCCTGAACACTGAAGCTTTCTTT
few,TRBV29-1,TRBD1,TRBJ2-4,13,CSALGQAKNIQYF,TGCAGTGCTCTGGGACAGGCCAAAAACATTCAGTACTTC
-,TRBV30,-,TRBJ1-5,13,CAWAGTSNQPQHF,TGTGCCTGGGCCGGGACTAGCAATCAGCCCCAGCATTTT
-,TRBV29-1,-,TRBJ2-7,13,CSVTGSERDEQYF,TGCAGCGTCACAGGGTCAGAGCGTGACGAGCAGTACTTC
few,TRBV7-9,-,TRBJ2-1,13,CASRRVGGTEQFF,TGTGCCAGCAGGCGAGTTGGGGGGACTGAGCAGTTCTTC
-,TRBV29-1,TRBD1,TRBJ2-7,15,CSVESGTGLSYEQYF,TGCAGCGTTGAATCCGGGACAGGGCTCTCGTACGAGCAGTACTTC
-,TRBV5-1,TRBD2,TRBJ2-1,16,CASSLLSGRSYNEQFF,TGCGCCAGCAGCTTGCTCAGCGGGAGATCCTACAATGAGCAGTTCTTC
-,TRBV6-5,-,TRBJ2-7,11,CASSETSLGYF,TGTGCCAGCAGTGAAACATCTCTCGGGTACTTC
few,TRBV5-1,TRBD1,TRBJ2-1,13,CASRTGTGELWFF,TGCGCCAGCAGAACCGGGACAGGGGAGTTGTGGTTCTTC
-,TRBV29-1,TRBD1,TRBJ1-2,11,CSGRTGDGYTF,TGCAGCGGCCGGACAGGGGACGGCTACACCTTC
-,TRBV9,TRBD2,TRBJ2-5,16,CASSVASGAHQETQYF,TGTGCCAGCAGCGTGGCTAGCGGGGCCCATCAAGAGACCCAGTACTTC
-,TRBV30,-,TRBJ1-1,14,CAWSGTLGNTEAFF,TGTGCCTGGAGTGGGACCCTTGGGAACACTGAAGCTTTCTTT
few,TRBV5-6,-,TRBJ1-1,15,CASSLESGQNTEAFF,TGTGCCAGCAGCTTGGAATCAGGGCAGAACACTGAAGCTTTCTTT
-,TRBV9,-,TRBJ1-2,12,CASSVSDYGYTF,TGTGCCAGCAGCGTATCGGACTATGGCTACACCTTC
-,TRBV30,-,TRBJ1-2,14,CAWSGPDSGYGYTF,TGTGCCTGGAGTGGACCCGATTCAGGTTATGGCTACACCTTC
-,TRBV9,TRBD2,TRBJ2-1,14,CASSVSGGENEQFF,TGTGCCAGCAGCGTATCGGGGGGTGAGAATGAGCAGTTCTTC